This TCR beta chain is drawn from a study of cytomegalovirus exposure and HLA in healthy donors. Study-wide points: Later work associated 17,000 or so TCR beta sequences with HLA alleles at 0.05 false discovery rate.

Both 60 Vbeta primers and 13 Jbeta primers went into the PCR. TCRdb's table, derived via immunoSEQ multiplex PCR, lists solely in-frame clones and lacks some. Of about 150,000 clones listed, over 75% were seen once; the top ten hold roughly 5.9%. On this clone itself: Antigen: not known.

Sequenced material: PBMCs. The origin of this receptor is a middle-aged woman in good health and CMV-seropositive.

For the CDR3, the DNA is TGTGCCAGTAGTGGAAGGGGTCTCTACAATGAGCAGTTCTTC. Translation: CASSGRGLYNEQFF. The gene calls are TRBV19 and TRBJ2-1; possible D gene TRBD1, 5 bases. Germline CDR1 and CDR2: LNHDA and SQIVND (reference sequence). V was trimmed by 5 bases and J by 3 bases, leaving 11 bases between them. The CDR3 runs 14 residues.